A selection of T cell receptor beta chains follows, all from one sample in a study of T cell responses to AZD1222 COVID-19 vaccine. Sequenced by immunoSEQ multiplex PCR; TCRdb stores in-frame clones only, minus some. The data show approximately 150,000 clones, about 91% seen once. The material was peripheral blood, obtained on day 0 of AZD1222 vaccination. All receptors come from an adult in good health. CDR3s include the opening cysteine and the closing phenylalanine or tryptophan. The D gene is left open where the match is weak. The listing skips clone size in some rows; elsewhere it reads once, few, many or a size class.

CDR3 DNA	CDR3 protein	J gene	clone size	V gene	D gene
TGTGCCAGCAGCAAAGGGGCTCCCGGAGGCGGAAACACCATATATTTT	CASSKGAPGGGNTIYF	TRBJ1-3	once	TRBV21-1	.
TGCGCCAGCAGCCTTATACAGGGGGCTCCCCCTGAAGCTTTCTTT	CASSLIQGAPPEAFF	TRBJ1-1	.	TRBV4-3	TRBD1
TGTGCCAGCAGTTACCCCCAACAGGCCTACGAGCAGTACTTC	CASSYPQQAYEQYF	TRBJ2-7	.	TRBV6-2/TRBV6-3	.
TGTGCCAGCACCATGGGGTGGTATGGCTACACCTTC	CASTMGWYGYTF	TRBJ1-2	once	TRBV12-3/TRBV12-4	.
TGTGCCAGCAGCTTAGATTTTTCGGGACCCAGCTCCTACGAGCAGTACTTC	CASSLDFSGPSSYEQYF	TRBJ2-7	.	TRBV11-3	.
TGCAGTGCAAGTAACAGGCGGGCGAACACTGAAGCTTTCTTT	CSASNRRANTEAFF	TRBJ1-1	.	TRBV20-1	.
TGCAGTGCTAGTGGAAACACGGACGAGCAGTACTTC	CSASGNTDEQYF	TRBJ2-7	.	TRBV20-1	.
TGTGCCAGCAGCTTAGATAGGGCTCGCGAGCAGTTCTTC	CASSLDRAREQFF	TRBJ2-1	.	TRBV11-3	.
TGTGCCAGCAGCAAAGGTCACAGGGCCTACGAGCAGTACTTC	CASSKGHRAYEQYF	TRBJ2-7	.	TRBV21-1	.
TGTGCCAGCAGCCCCGGGACGGGACTTGGGCAGCCCCAGCATTTT	CASSPGTGLGQPQHF	TRBJ1-5	.	TRBV9	.
TGTGCCAGCAGCTTCGGGGGATATCAGCCCCAGCATTTT	CASSFGGYQPQHF	TRBJ1-5	.	TRBV11-2	.
TGTGCCAGCAGCTTAGCTCTTACAGGGCATCAGCCCCAGCATTTT	CASSLALTGHQPQHF	TRBJ1-5	.	TRBV7-2	.
TGTGCCGGGCAGGGGGCGATTCATACGTCCTATAATTCACCCCTCCACTTT	CAGQGAIHTSYNSPLHF	TRBJ1-6	.	TRBV30	TRBD1
TGCGCCAGCAGCCAAGACCTCTGGGGCCCCGAGCAGTACTTC	CASSQDLWGPEQYF	TRBJ2-7	once	TRBV4-3	.
TGTGCCAGCAGTTTGACAGGGCCTAATGAAAAACTGTTTTTT	CASSLTGPNEKLFF	TRBJ1-4	.	TRBV28	TRBD1
TGTGCCAGCAGTGAAGGGAGATATAGCAATCAGCCCCAGCATTTT	CASSEGRYSNQPQHF	TRBJ1-5	.	TRBV6-1	.
TGCAGCGGTGGGACAGGGGGCCGGACCGGGGAGCTGTTTTTT	CSGGTGGRTGELFF	TRBJ2-2	.	TRBV29-1	TRBD1
TGCGCCAGCAGCTTGGAGCCGGGGATGCAGCCCCAGCATTTT	CASSLEPGMQPQHF	TRBJ1-5	.	TRBV5-1	.
TGTGCCAGCAGCTTAGAGGGGGGTAATGGCTACACCTTC	CASSLEGGNGYTF	TRBJ1-2	.	TRBV7-9	.
TGTGCCAGCAGCTTAGTGGCGGGCGGGGAGCTGTTTTTT	CASSLVAGGELFF	TRBJ2-2	.	TRBV7-9	.
TGTGCCAGCAGCCAAGGTGTTAACTATGGCTACACCTTC	CASSQGVNYGYTF	TRBJ1-2	.	TRBV3-1/TRBV3-2	.
TGTGCCAGCTCACCCGACAGGGGGCGACCTACCTACAATGAGCAGTTCTTC	CASSPDRGRPTYNEQFF	TRBJ2-1	.	TRBV18	TRBD1
TGTGCCAGCAGCGTAGAAGGCGGGACGCGCAATGAGCAGTTCTTC	CASSVEGGTRNEQFF	TRBJ2-1	.	TRBV9	.
TGTGCCAGTAGACTCGGCCAAGCAGCTTTCTTT	CASRLGQAAFF	TRBJ1-1	.	TRBV19	.
TGCAGCGTCCCTAAACAGGGTAGGGACACTGAAGCTTTCTTT	CSVPKQGRDTEAFF	TRBJ1-1	.	TRBV29-1	.
TGTGCCAGCAGCTTGAGAATAGCGGGAGTACAAGATACGCAGTATTTT	CASSLRIAGVQDTQYF	TRBJ2-3	.	TRBV5-4	TRBD2
TGCGCCAGCAAACCAAACGAGAACACTGAAGCTTTCTTT	CASKPNENTEAFF	TRBJ1-1	.	TRBV5-1	.
TGTGCCAGCAGCCAAGTGATGGGGACTGAAGCTTTCTTT	CASSQVMGTEAFF	TRBJ1-1	.	TRBV14	.
TGTGCCAGCTCACCCCGTAGCGGGAGTTCGTCCTACGAGCAGTACTTC	CASSPRSGSSSYEQYF	TRBJ2-7	.	TRBV18	TRBD2
TGTGCCAGCAGCTGGACTAGCGGACACACCGGGGAGCTGTTTTTT	CASSWTSGHTGELFF	TRBJ2-2	.	TRBV13	TRBD2
TGTGCCAGCAGTTTAGAGGGGACCGGGGAGCTGTTTTTT	CASSLEGTGELFF	TRBJ2-2	.	TRBV28	.
TGTGCCAGCAGCGCGACAGGGGGCAGGTCGGGATCACCCCTCCACTTT	CASSATGGRSGSPLHF	TRBJ1-6	.	TRBV11-2	TRBD1
TGCGCCAGCAGCTTGGGACTAGCGGGAGGGAATGAGCAGTTCTTC	CASSLGLAGGNEQFF	TRBJ2-1	.	TRBV5-1	TRBD2
TGCGCCAGCAGCCAAGAACTAGGATACGAGCAGTACTTC	CASSQELGYEQYF	TRBJ2-7	.	TRBV4-1	.
TGTGCCAGCAGTCCGACCATCGGGGTCGGGACAGGGGGCAGCTATGGCTACACCTTC	CASSPTIGVGTGGSYGYTF	TRBJ1-2	.	TRBV9	TRBD1
TGTGCCAGCAGCTTCCTTAGCGGGCGAGTACGTGAGCAGTACTTC	CASSFLSGRVREQYF	TRBJ2-7	.	TRBV7-2	TRBD2
TGTGCCAGCAGCTTACCGGGACTACCCCCGGGCTACACCTTC	CASSLPGLPPGYTF	TRBJ1-2	.	TRBV7-8	.
TGTGCCTGGAGTAACAGGGGTAATCAGCCCCAGCATTTT	CAWSNRGNQPQHF	TRBJ1-5	.	TRBV30	TRBD1
TGTGCCAGCAGTGGGAGTTCCAATCAGCCCCAGCATTTT	CASSGSSNQPQHF	TRBJ1-5	.	TRBV2	.
TGTGCCACCAGAAGCGGGAGAAACACCGGGGAGCTGTTTTTT	CATRSGRNTGELFF	TRBJ2-2	.	TRBV6-4	TRBD2
TGTGCCAGCACTGCACGCGGTATCGGGGGCGATGGCTACACCTTC	CASTARGIGGDGYTF	TRBJ1-2	.	TRBV6-5	.
TGTGCCAGCAGCTTATACTGGGAGAACACTGAAGCTTTCTTT	CASSLYWENTEAFF	TRBJ1-1	.	TRBV7-2	.
TGTGCCAGCAGCGGAGCCTCGACAGGGTGGACTGAAGCTTTCTTT	CASSGASTGWTEAFF	TRBJ1-1	.	TRBV7-9	TRBD1
TGTGCCAGCAGGTCCCCGGGCCTCAATCAGCCCCAGCATTTT	CASRSPGLNQPQHF	TRBJ1-5	.	TRBV6-5	.
TGCGCCAGCAGTCCGGGTGCAGGGAGAAACCAGCTTTATTTT	CASSPGAGRNQLYF	TRBJ1-3	.	TRBV5-1	.
TGTGCCAGCAGCTTATTGGGACTGGGCTCCTACGAGCAGTACTTC	CASSLLGLGSYEQYF	TRBJ2-7	.	TRBV11-2	.
TGTGCCAGCAGTTTGAACGGACAGCAGCCCCAGCATTTT	CASSLNGQQPQHF	TRBJ1-5	.	TRBV27	.
TGTGCCAGCATCCCCTGGGGGACCAACACTGAAGCTTTCTTT	CASIPWGTNTEAFF	TRBJ1-1	once	TRBV28	.
TGTGCCAGCAGTTACTCGGACAGAACCAATCAGCCCCAGCATTTT	CASSYSDRTNQPQHF	TRBJ1-5	.	TRBV6-6	.